The clone carrying this T cell receptor (beta chain) was seen a few times. The data stem from a study of blood T cell repertoires in COVID-19. The protocol was immunoSEQ multiplex PCR, while the TCRdb copy is restricted to in-frame clones and leaves out a portion. The table lists 90,000 or so clones, about 91% of them singletons, with about 1.8% in the top ten. V was trimmed by 3 bases and J by 8 bases, leaving 17 bases between them. Germline CDR1 LNHDA, CDR2 SQIVND (reference sequence). CDR3 length equals 15 residues. The receptor was derived from a human donor with active COVID-19. The donor label of this sample is uncertain. Sequencing used peripheral blood. The chain is built from TRBV19 and TRBJ1-5; D unclear. The CDR3 coding sequence is TGTGCCAGTAGTATGGGAACTACGTTCGGGGAGCCCCAGCATTTT. It codes for CASSMGTTFGEPQHF.